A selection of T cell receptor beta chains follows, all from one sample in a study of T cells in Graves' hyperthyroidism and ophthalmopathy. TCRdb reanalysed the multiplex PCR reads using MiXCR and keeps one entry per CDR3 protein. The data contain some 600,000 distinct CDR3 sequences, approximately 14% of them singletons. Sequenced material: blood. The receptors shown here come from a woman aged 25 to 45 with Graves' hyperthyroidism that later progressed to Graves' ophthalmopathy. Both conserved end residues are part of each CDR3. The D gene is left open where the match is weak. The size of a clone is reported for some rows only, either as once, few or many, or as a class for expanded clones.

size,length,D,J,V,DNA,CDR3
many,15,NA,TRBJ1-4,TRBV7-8,TGTGCCAGCAGCTCGACCAGGGTTCGCAATGAAAAACTGTTTTTT,CASSSTRVRNEKLFF
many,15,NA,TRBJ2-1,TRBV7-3,TGTGCCAGCAGCTTAAGTAGGGATCGGGGTAATGAGCAGTTCTTC,CASSLSRDRGNEQFF
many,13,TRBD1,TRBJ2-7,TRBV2,TGTGCCAGCAGTGAGGACAGGGCCTACGAGCAGTACTTC,CASSEDRAYEQYF
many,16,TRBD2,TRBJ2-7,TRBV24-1,TGTGCCACCAGTGATCCGGGACTAGCGGGAGCCAACGAGCAGTACTTC,CATSDPGLAGANEQYF
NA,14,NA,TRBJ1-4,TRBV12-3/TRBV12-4,TGTGCCAGCAGTTTTGGGGGGGCTAATGAAAAACTGTTTTTT,CASSFGGANEKLFF
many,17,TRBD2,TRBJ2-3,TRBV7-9,TGTGCCAGCAGCTCACTCTCCGGGCGGGAGATCACAGATACGCAGTATTTT,CASSSLSGREITDTQYF
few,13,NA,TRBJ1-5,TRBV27,TGTGCCAGCAGTTTATTTGTTGGTCAGCCCCAGCATTTT,CASSLFVGQPQHF
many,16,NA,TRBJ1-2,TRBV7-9,TGTGCCAGCAGCTTAGCCCTTGGGCTACTCCCCGATGGCTACACCTTC,CASSLALGLLPDGYTF
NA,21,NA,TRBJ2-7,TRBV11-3,TGTGCCAGCAGCTTAGGCGACAGGGGGCCTATGTATAGCGGGAGCTACTACGAGCAGTACTTC,CASSLGDRGPMYSGSYYEQYF
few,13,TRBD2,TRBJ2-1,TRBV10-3,TGTGCCATCAGTGAGGGACTAGCGGGCGAGCAGTTCTTC,CAISEGLAGEQFF
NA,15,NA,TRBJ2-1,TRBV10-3,TGTGCCATCAGTGAGTCTTACGGAGCTGAAGATGAGCAGTTCTTC,CAISESYGAEDEQFF
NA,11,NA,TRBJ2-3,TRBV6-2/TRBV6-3,TGTGCCAGCAGTAATGCAGATACGCGGTATTTT,CASSNADTRYF
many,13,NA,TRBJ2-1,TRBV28,TGTGCCAGCAGTTTCCGAGCGGCTTCTGAGCAGTTCTTC,CASSFRAASEQFF
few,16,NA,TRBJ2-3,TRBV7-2,TGTGCCAGCAGCTACCGACGGCTTGAGATAGCGGATACGCAGTATTTT,CASSYRRLEIADTQYF
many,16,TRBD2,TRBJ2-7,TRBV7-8,TGTGCCAGCAGCTTAGGACTAGCGGGAGTTTCCTACGAGCAGTACTTC,CASSLGLAGVSYEQYF
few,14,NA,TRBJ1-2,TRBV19,TGTGCCAGTAGCAAGGAGGTCCGGGCCTATGGCTACACCTTC,CASSKEVRAYGYTF
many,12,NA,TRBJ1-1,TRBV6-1,TGTGCCAGCAGTTCCGTGAACACTGAAGCTTTCTTT,CASSSVNTEAFF
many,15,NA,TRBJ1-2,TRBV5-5,TGTGCCAGCAGCTTGGACAGGCAACTTAACTATGGCTACACCTTC,CASSLDRQLNYGYTF
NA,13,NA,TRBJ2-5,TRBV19,TGTGCCGGTAGGAGAACAGGGCAAGAGACCCAGTACTTC,CAGRRTGQETQYF
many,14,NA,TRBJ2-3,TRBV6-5,TGTGCCAGCAGTTACACCAGAACCACAGATACGCAGTATTTT,CASSYTRTTDTQYF
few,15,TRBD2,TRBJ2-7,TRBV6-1,TGTGCCAGCAGAAACCCTGGACTAGCGGGCTACGAGCAGTACTTC,CASRNPGLAGYEQYF
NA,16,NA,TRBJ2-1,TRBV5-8,TGTGCCAGCAGCTTGGGTACAGCTCTGATTTACAATGAGCAGTTCTTC,CASSLGTALIYNEQFF
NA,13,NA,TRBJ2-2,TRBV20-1,TGCAGTGCCGCCCCCGGAAACACCGGGGAGCTGTTTTTT,CSAAPGNTGELFF